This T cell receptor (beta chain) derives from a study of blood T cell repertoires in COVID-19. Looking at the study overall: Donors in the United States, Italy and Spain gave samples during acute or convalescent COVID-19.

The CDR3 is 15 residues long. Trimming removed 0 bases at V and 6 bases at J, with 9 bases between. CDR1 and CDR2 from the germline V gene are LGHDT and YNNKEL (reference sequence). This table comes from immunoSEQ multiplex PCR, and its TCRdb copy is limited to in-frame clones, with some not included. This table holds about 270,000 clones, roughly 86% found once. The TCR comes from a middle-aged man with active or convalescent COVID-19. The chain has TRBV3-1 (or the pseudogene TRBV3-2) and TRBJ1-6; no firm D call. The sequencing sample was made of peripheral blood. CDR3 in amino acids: CASSQELGSNSPLHF. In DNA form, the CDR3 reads TGTGCCAGCAGCCAAGAATTGGGCAGTAATTCACCCCTCCACTTT.